This T cell receptor beta chain was documented in a study of blood T cell repertoires in COVID-19. The wider study: Both acute and convalescent COVID-19 samples were obtained from the United States, Italy and Spain. Sample material is recorded as cDNA or gDNA derived from T cells, B-cell-depleted T cells, or PBMCs.

Per germline, CDR1 SGHVS and CDR2 FNYEAQ. The length of the CDR3 is 15 residues. Trimming left V 5 bases short and J 8 bases short, with 19 bases between. Some clones are missing from TCRdb's copy, which holds only in-frame ones; the method was immunoSEQ multiplex PCR. The sample lists roughly 68,000 clones, 70% to 90% occurring once. The clonotype was recovered from a woman aged 45-59 years with COVID-19, enrolled during active disease. The V call is TRBV7-6, the J call TRBJ1-3, with D maybe TRBD1 (6 bases). Input material: peripheral blood. The CDR3 DNA reads TGTGCCAGCAGCCGGACAGTAGCTTTGGGAGACACCATATATTTT. This sequence encodes CASSRTVALGDTIYF.